This TCR beta chain was sequenced during a study of blood T cell repertoires in COVID-19 (dated by TCRdb to between 2020 and 2021). Context from the whole study: The collaborator samples originated in the United States, Italy and Spain and spanned the acute and convalescent phases of COVID-19. The material from the prospective study consisted of cDNA or gDNA derived from T cells, B-cell-depleted T cells, or PBMCs. Deeply sampled blood TCRbeta repertoires from subjects exposed to, actively infected with, or recovered from COVID-19 were included in the dataset. A freely available public database, intended as a resource for researchers studying the immune response to SARS-CoV-2, is where the repertoires were released. Samples came from the ongoing ImmuneRACE study (first 160 participants) plus 1,254 subjects from 6 global collaborators. Nearly every sample came with metadata listing a de-identified subject ID, COVID-19 status, age in years and sex. HLA class I and class II types, where available, came from metadata supplied by the sample provider rather than from assay-based typing. Study-wide findings and limitations: The quantity of clinical and demographic metadata differed by source and by participant and was supplied without curation.

This clone has a handful of counts. Its antigen is currently not known. Per-base qualities were not stored, and no clone one base away is much larger. From the cysteine up to the phenylalanine, the CDR3 has a length of 16 residues. Here the CDR3 DNA is all that survives: 48 bases in frame from base 1. V loses 4 bases, J loses 1 base, and the germline ends lie 17 bases apart. According to the germline V gene, CDR1 reads SGHDT and CDR2 reads YYEEEE. Each collaborating institution followed its own protocols to collect whole blood in K2EDTA tubes. For TCRbeta analysis, collaborators shipped samples as frozen whole blood, isolated PBMCs, or DNA extracted from either of those sample types. TCRbeta CDR3 regions were amplified from genomic DNA using the immunoSEQ Assay, a bias-controlled multiplex PCR. Regarding the original processing steps: The number of nucleated cells in each sample was estimated from the amplification of reference gene primers within the assay. To quantify the absolute abundance of each unique TCRbeta CDR3 rearrangement, sequence reads were collapsed and filtered. Productive Simpson clonality was computed per sample as the square root of Simpson's diversity index over productive rearrangements. TCRdb's version of the immuneACCESS table is confined to in-frame rearrangements and falls short of the full clone set. An unresolved V gene accounts for under half of the shortfall where checked; the remainder is of unknown origin. For V, J and clone size, that table is used; D and trimming come from the DNA. Present in this sample are 240,000 or so clones, approximately 83% of which were seen just once. About 9.5% of the sample is held by the ten biggest clonotypes.

Sample: peripheral blood. The sequence derives from a woman of 80 years or more with acute or convalescent COVID-19. The rearranged chain carries TRBV5-6 and TRBJ2-5; 7 matching bases give a weak D call of TRBD2. The encoded CDR3 is CASSPRWGGGQETQYF. The DNA sequence is as follows: TGTGCCAGCAGCCCCCGTTGGGGGGGCGGCCAAGAGACCCAGTACTTC.